This paragraph reports one T cell receptor beta chain. J lost 5 bases, V lost 7 bases, and 17 bases had no gene match. This CDR3 contains 18 residues. In germline, CDR1 is MGHDK, CDR2 SYGVNS. This record belongs to a study of blood T cell repertoires in COVID-19. Study summary: Sites across the United States, Italy and Spain contributed samples from acute and convalescent COVID-19. The analysed material was cDNA or gDNA that came from T cells, B-cell-depleted T cells, or PBMCs.

The authors' processing: The authors estimated nucleated cell counts from reference gene primer amplification. Profiling relied on immunoSEQ multiplex PCR, and the TCRdb table lists in-frame clones only, not all of them. V and J calls and clone size follow that table, whereas D and trimming were derived from the DNA. The sample has some 250,000 clones; around 80% are singletons. The chain couples TRBV25-1 to TRBJ2-5; 12 bases match TRBD2. The receptor comes from a woman between 18 and 30 years old with acute or convalescent COVID-19. Sequencing was performed on peripheral blood. This chain's CDR3 is CASTYNRGLAGGPETQYF. In nucleotides, the CDR3 is TGTGCCAGCACTTACAACCGGGGGCTAGCGGGAGGGCCGGAGACCCAGTACTTC.